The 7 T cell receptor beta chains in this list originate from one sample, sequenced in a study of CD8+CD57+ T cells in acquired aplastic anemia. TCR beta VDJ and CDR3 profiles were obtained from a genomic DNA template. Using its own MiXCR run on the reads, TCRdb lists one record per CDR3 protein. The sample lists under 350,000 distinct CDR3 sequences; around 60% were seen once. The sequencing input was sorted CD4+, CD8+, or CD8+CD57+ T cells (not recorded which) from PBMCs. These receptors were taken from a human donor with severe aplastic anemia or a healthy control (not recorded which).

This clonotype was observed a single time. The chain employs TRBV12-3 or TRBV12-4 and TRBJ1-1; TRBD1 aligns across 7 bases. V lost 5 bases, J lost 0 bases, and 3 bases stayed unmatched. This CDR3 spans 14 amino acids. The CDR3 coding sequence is TGTGCCAGCAGTGGTCAGGGGGTGAACACTGAAGCTTTCTTT. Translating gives CASSGQGVNTEAFF.

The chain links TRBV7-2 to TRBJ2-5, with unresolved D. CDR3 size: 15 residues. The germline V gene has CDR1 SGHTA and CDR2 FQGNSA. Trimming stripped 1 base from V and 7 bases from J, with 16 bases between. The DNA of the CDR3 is TGTGCCAGCAGCTTAGGGGCCGTAGGCCGTAGGACCCAGTACTTC. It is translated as CASSLGAVGRRTQYF. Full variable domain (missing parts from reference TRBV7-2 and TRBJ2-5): GAGVSQSPSNKVTEKGKDVELRCDPISGHTALYWYRQSLGQGLEFLIYFQGNSAPDKSGLPSDRFSAERTGGSVSTLTIQRTQQEDSAVYLCASSLGAVGRRTQYFGPGTRLLVL.

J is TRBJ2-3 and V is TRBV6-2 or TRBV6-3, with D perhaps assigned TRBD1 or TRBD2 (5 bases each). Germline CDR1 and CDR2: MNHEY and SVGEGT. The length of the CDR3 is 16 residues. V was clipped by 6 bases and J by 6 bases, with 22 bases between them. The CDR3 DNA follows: TGTGCCAGCAGGCTCCACCGGGACCACAGTGGGGATACGCAGTATTTT. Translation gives CASRLHRDHSGDTQYF.

For the CDR3, the DNA is TGTGCCAGCAGTGACCGGGACAGACCTAACTATGGCTACACCTTC. It encodes CASSDRDRPNYGYTF. The chain uses TRBV25-1 and TRBJ1-2; 7 bases map to TRBD1. Germline trimming cut 3 bases from V and 0 bases from J; bases unmatched to any gene: 4. Germline V gene sequence: CDR1 MGHDK, CDR2 SYGVNS. The CDR3 sequence is 15 residues long.

CDR3 region: CASSALLDSNNSPLHF. Written as DNA, the CDR3 is TGTGCCAGCAGCGCTCTTTTGGACAGTAACAATTCACCCCTCCACTTT. The chain uses TRBV5-6 and TRBJ1-6, with D possibly being TRBD1 (6 bases). V was trimmed by 4 bases and J by 7 bases, leaving 18 bases between them. Germline lookup yields CDR1 SGHDT and CDR2 YYEEEE. The CDR3 sequence is 16 residues long.

The CDR3, as DNA: TGTGCCAGCAGTTTGGTGTGGGAGGGCACAGATACGCAGTATTTT. This gives the protein CASSLVWEGTDTQYF. The V call is TRBV12-3 or TRBV12-4, the J call TRBJ2-3; TRBD2 is a possible D gene (6 bases). The CDR3 consists of 15 residues. Trimming removed 3 bases at V and 1 base at J, with 11 bases between.

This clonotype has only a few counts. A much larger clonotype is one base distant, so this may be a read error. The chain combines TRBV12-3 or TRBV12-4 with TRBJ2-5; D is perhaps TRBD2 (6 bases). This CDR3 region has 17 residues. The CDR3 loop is CASSHQNLLGPGETRYF. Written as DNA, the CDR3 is TGTGCCAGCAGCCATCAAAATCTACTGGGGCCGGGGGAGACCCGGTACTTC.